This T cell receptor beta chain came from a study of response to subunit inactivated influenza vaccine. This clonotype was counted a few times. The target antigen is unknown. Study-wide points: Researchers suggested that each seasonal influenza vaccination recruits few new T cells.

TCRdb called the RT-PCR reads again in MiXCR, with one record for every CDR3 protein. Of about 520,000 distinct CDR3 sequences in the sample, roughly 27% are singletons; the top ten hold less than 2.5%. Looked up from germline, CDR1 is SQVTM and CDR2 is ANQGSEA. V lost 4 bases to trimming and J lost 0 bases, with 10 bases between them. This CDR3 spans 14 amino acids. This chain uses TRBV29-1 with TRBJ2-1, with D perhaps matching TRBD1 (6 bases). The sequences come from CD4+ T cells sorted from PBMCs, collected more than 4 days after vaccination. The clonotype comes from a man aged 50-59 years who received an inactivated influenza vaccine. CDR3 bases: TGCAGCGTTGTTGACAGGAGCTCCTACAATGAGCAGTTCTTC. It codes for CSVVDRSSYNEQFF.